Presented here are 21 T cell receptor beta chains from one specimen sequenced in a study of blood T cells in healthy people across ages. The use of a sample-barcoded 5' primer and a J-beta primer mix characterized a second PCR of 7 to 11 cycles. Each CDR3 protein is one row after TCRdb ran MiXCR on the 5' RACE reads. The sample lists approximately 730,000 distinct CDR3 sequences, roughly 43% occurring once. Sequenced sample: blood. All receptors derive from a woman between 55 and 75 years old in good health.

CDR3 sequence (DNA): TGTGCCAGCACGACTAGCGGGGGCCTATCAGACAATGAGCAGTTCTTC. This translates into CASTTSGGLSDNEQFF. V and J are TRBV11-2 and TRBJ2-1; TRBD2 aligns across 12 bases. This CDR3 contains 16 residues. Germline lookup yields CDR1 SGHAT and CDR2 FQNNGV. Losses at the gene ends were 7 bases for V and 5 bases for J; bases not matched to a gene: 9.

The chain couples TRBV7-3 to TRBJ2-3, with 9 nucleotides matching TRBD2. Germline trimming cut 0 bases from V and 5 bases from J; bases unmatched to any gene: 12. The V gene's germline CDR1 is SGHTA and CDR2 FQGTGA. The CDR3 spans 18 residues. Here the CDR3 DNA reads TGTGCCAGCAGCTTAACGACTTCCCAGCGGGGGGTGCGAGATACGCAGTATTTT. Translating it yields CASSLTTSQRGVRDTQYF.

This clonotype was counted between two and nine times. V gene TRBV7-8 combines with J gene TRBJ2-7, with D possibly being TRBD1 (5 bases). V was pared by 6 bases and J by 0 bases, with 12 bases between. CDR1 SGHVS and CDR2 FQNEAQ come from the germline V gene. This CDR3 is built from 14 residues. As DNA, the CDR3 is TGTGCCAGCAGGCTGGCAGGGATCTCCTACGAGCAGTACTTC. Translating it yields CASRLAGISYEQYF.

The chain has TRBV20-1 and TRBJ2-3, with TRBD2 identical over 8 bases. CDR1 and CDR2 from the germline V gene are DFQATT and SNEGSKA (reference sequence). With 3 bases clipped from V and 8 bases from J, the junction kept 10 bases outside the gene matches. The CDR3 spans 14 residues. This CDR3 is CSARGPGGEGTQYF. The CDR3 bases are TGCAGTGCTAGGGGACCGGGGGGGGAGGGTACGCAGTATTTT.

The chain links TRBV30 to TRBJ2-3, with TRBD1 as a possible D gene (5 bases). The CDR3 runs to 14 residues. Germline CDR1 reads GTSNPN; CDR2 reads SVGIG (reference sequence). Trimming took 1 base from V and 2 from J, leaving 10 bases between them. CDR3 region: CAWSGGTLTDTQYF. CDR3 DNA sequence: TGTGCCTGGAGTGGGGGCACACTCACAGATACGCAGTATTTT.

The rearrangement links TRBV29-1 to TRBJ2-6, with D possibly matching TRBD2 (6 bases). The CDR3 has 17 residues. The V gene lost 3 bases and the J gene lost 1 base, with 16 bases spanning the gap. Germline CDR1 reads SQVTM; CDR2 reads ANQGSEA. CDR3 in DNA: TGCAGCGTTGACCTGGGACTCGGAGATTCTGGGGCCAACGTCCTGACTTTC. It codes for CSVDLGLGDSGANVLTF.

V gene TRBV20-1 combines with J gene TRBJ1-5; 8 positions agree with TRBD1. With 7 bases clipped from V and 4 bases from J, the junction kept 12 bases outside the gene matches. CDR1 is DFQATT and CDR2 is SNEGSKA in the germline V gene (reference sequence). The CDR3 has 15 residues. The chain's CDR3 is CSVKGFDRGNQPQHF. CDR3 in DNA: TGCAGTGTCAAAGGGTTTGACAGGGGAAATCAGCCCCAGCATTTT.

V and J are TRBV20-1 and TRBJ2-3, with TRBD2 identical over 9 bases. CDR1 and CDR2 from the germline V gene are DFQATT and SNEGSKA (reference sequence). This CDR3 comprises 15 residues. V shed 6 bases and J 3 bases; nucleotides not matched to a gene: 10. DNA of the CDR3: TGCAGTGCCCAACTAGCGGGCGTGGGGACAGATACGCAGTATTTT. Protein sequence: CSAQLAGVGTDTQYF.

This chain links TRBV2 with TRBJ1-2; no clear D. CDR1 is SNHLY, CDR2 FYNNEI, per germline. Trimming took 8 bases from V and 0 from J, leaving 7 bases between them. This CDR3 has 12 residues. CDR3 sequence: CASLGSNYGYTF. In DNA form, the CDR3 reads TGTGCCAGCTTAGGGTCTAACTATGGCTACACCTTC.

CDR3 DNA: TGTGCCAGCAGTCCGGGGCAGTATAATGAAAAACTGTTTTTT. This codes for CASSPGQYNEKLFF. V usage is TRBV7-9 and J usage is TRBJ1-4; D might be TRBD1 (5 bases). The CDR3 loop spans 14 amino acids. In germline, CDR1 is SEHNR, CDR2 FQNEAQ (reference sequence). Trimming pared 6 bases from V and 4 bases from J, leaving 12 bases between.

This clonotype appeared a few times. The V and J genes are TRBV20-1 and TRBJ2-1; no reliable D call. This CDR3 region has 14 residues. CDR1 and CDR2 from the germline V gene are DFQATT and SNEGSKA (reference sequence). V was trimmed by 5 bases and J by 0 bases, leaving 11 bases between them. CDR3 loop: CSAGITTSYNEQFF. In nucleotides, the CDR3 is TGCAGTGCTGGGATCACTACCTCCTACAATGAGCAGTTCTTC.

The chain has TRBV12-3 or TRBV12-4 and TRBJ2-7; 14 bases align to TRBD2. With V trimmed by 5 bases and J by 5 bases, 5 bases remained unmatched. The CDR3 consists of 15 residues. The DNA of the CDR3 is TGTGCCAGCAGTAAGACTAGCGGGAGGGCCCACGAGCAGTACTTC. The encoded protein is CASSKTSGRAHEQYF.

The chain joins TRBV7-9 to TRBJ2-7, with TRBD2 matching over 7 bases. The DNA matches TRBJ2-5 better at its end, which makes the J call doubtful. Germline CDR1 is SEHNR and CDR2 is FQNEAQ (reference sequence). The length of the CDR3 is 14 residues. The CDR3 DNA reads as TGTGCCAGCAGCTTAGGGACTAGTTTCGAGACCCAGTACTTC. Amino acid sequence: CASSLGTSFETQYF.

This clonotype was observed once. This chain connects TRBV14 to TRBJ2-7; 7 bases align to TRBD1. Germline V gene data show CDR1 as SGHDN and CDR2 as FVKESK. CDR3 length: 15 amino acids. Germline trimming cut 4 bases from V and 0 bases from J; bases unmatched to any gene: 6. CDR3 DNA: TGTGCCAGCAGCCGACAGACAGGGATCTCCTACGAGCAGTACTTC. Its translation: CASSRQTGISYEQYF.

This clonotype occurred a few times. The chain carries TRBV20-1 and TRBJ2-7; 11 bases are shared with TRBD2. Germline V gene sequence: CDR1 DFQATT, CDR2 SNEGSKA (reference sequence). This CDR3 is built from 13 residues. V trimming: 5 bases; J trimming: 4 bases; junction bases outside the gene matches: 4. The CDR3 protein is CSAPVAGGYEQYF. The DNA of the CDR3 is TGCAGTGCTCCTGTAGCGGGAGGGTACGAGCAGTACTTC.

The CDR3 protein is CASSPLTGGNTEAFF. CDR3 DNA: TGTGCCAGCAGCCCCCTGACAGGGGGAAACACTGAAGCTTTCTTT. The chain uses TRBV3-1 and TRBJ1-1, with 9 bases lining up with TRBD1. The CDR3 sequence is 15 residues long. CDR1 and CDR2 (germline): LGHDT, YNNKEL (reference sequence). The V gene end was trimmed by 4 bases and the J gene end by 2 bases; junction bases not matched to a gene: 5.

A few counts support this clonotype. The V gene is TRBV9, the J gene TRBJ1-4, with 8 bases identical to TRBD1. This CDR3 contains 16 residues. In germline, CDR1 is SGDLS, CDR2 YYNGEE. After removal of 2 bases from V and 0 bases from J, the junction contained 3 bases not matched to a gene. The CDR3 loop is CASSVLQGATNEKLFF. For the CDR3, the DNA is TGTGCCAGCAGCGTGTTACAGGGGGCAACTAATGAAAAACTGTTTTTT.

This chain connects TRBV12-5 to TRBJ2-5; D possibly corresponds to TRBD2 (6 bases). The V and J ends lost 3 bases and 4 bases respectively, with 12 bases between them. This CDR3 contains 14 residues. The V gene's germline CDR1 is LGHNT and CDR2 FRNRAP. CDR3 nucleotides: TGTGCTAGTGGTTTCTCGGGGGTAGGAGAGACCCAGTACTTC. This translates into CASGFSGVGETQYF.

The table lists this clonotype with a count of one. The gene calls are TRBV4-1 and TRBJ2-4; TRBD1 might be the D (5 bases). This CDR3 is built from 18 residues. Germline loops: CDR1 MGHRA, CDR2 YSYEKL. Deletions cut 1 base from V and 0 bases from J, with 16 bases between. The CDR3 here is CASSQGGRQRLAKNIQYF. The CDR3 DNA is TGCGCCAGCAGCCAAGGAGGTCGACAGCGACTAGCCAAAAACATTCAGTACTTC.

The chain combines TRBV3-1 with TRBJ2-4; no reliable D call. This CDR3 spans 15 amino acids. Trimming took 4 bases from V and 0 from J, leaving 10 bases between them. Per the germline V gene, CDR1 is LGHDT and CDR2 is YNNKEL (reference sequence). The DNA of the CDR3 is TGTGCCAGCAGCCGACTGAGCTCAGCCAAAAACATTCAGTACTTC. This gives the protein CASSRLSSAKNIQYF. Based on the CDR3 plus reference TRBV3-1 and TRBJ2-4, the full variable domain is DTAVSQTPKYLVTQMGNDKSIKCEQNLGHDTMYWYKQDSKKFLKIMFSYNNKELIINETVPNRFSPKSPDKAHLNLHINSLELGDSAVYFCASSRLSSAKNIQYFGAGTRLSVL.

This clonotype was detected only once. Mismatch with germline at one junction end may stem from a read error. The V gene is TRBV6-2 or TRBV6-3, the J gene TRBJ2-4; maybe TRBD2 (7 bases). The DNA end is more similar to TRBJ2-5, so the J call may be wrong. CDR1 is MNHEY and CDR2 is SVGEGT in the germline V gene. This CDR3 has 15 residues. CDR3: CVSSYPARGGETQYF. CDR3 sequence (DNA): TGTGTCAGCAGTTACCCGGCCAGGGGAGGGGAGACCCAGTACTTC.